Reported below is one T cell receptor (beta chain). Its antigen is undetermined. Method: immunoSEQ multiplex PCR; TCRdb's copy keeps in-frame clones and lacks some. The sample has roughly 2,000,000 clones; less than 95% are singletons. CD45RO-negative, CCR7-selected cells formed the naive CD8 fraction, which excluded terminally differentiated effector memory CD45RA+ cells. The data were obtained in a study of shared clonotypes between healthy human individuals. Study outcomes and limitations: Larger estimated richness was generally recorded for naive subsets relative to memory subsets. Sampling covered nothing but blood. Tissue TCR repertoires likely differ from those found in blood.

Sequences were obtained from naive CD8+ T cells sorted from blood. The sequence was collected from a man younger than 30 in good health.

The CDR3 DNA sequence: TGCGCCAGCAGCCGGGCTAGCCCCGGCAATGAGCAGTTCTTC. It specifies CASSRASPGNEQFF. The chain has TRBV5-1 and TRBJ2-1; D perhaps matches TRBD2 (5 bases). Trimming pared 4 bases from V and 6 bases from J, leaving 14 bases between. Germline V gene data show CDR1 as SGHRS and CDR2 as YFSETQ. There are 14 residues in the CDR3.